The following is a TCR beta chain sequence with its context. The CDR3 extends over 16 amino acids. Original handling: For nucleated cells, counts were estimated from reference gene primer amplification. TCRdb's table, derived via immunoSEQ multiplex PCR, lists solely in-frame clones and lacks some. The DNA gave D and trimming, while V, J and clone size come from that table. In the table there are 250,000 to 350,000 clones, 80% to 90% of which are singletons. These data belong to a study of blood T cell repertoires in COVID-19. Patients from Seattle were sampled longitudinally, starting during active infection.

Source material: peripheral blood. The receptor comes from a woman aged 50 to 60 with COVID-19, enrolled during active disease. The rearrangement links TRBV21-1 to TRBJ1-2; the table's TRBD1 call for D was not verified on the DNA. TRBV21-1 is tagged as a pseudogene. CDR3 bases: TGTGCCAGCAGCAAACCTGGCAGGGGATTTAGGTATGGCTACACCTTC. It translates to CASSKPGRGFRYGYTF.